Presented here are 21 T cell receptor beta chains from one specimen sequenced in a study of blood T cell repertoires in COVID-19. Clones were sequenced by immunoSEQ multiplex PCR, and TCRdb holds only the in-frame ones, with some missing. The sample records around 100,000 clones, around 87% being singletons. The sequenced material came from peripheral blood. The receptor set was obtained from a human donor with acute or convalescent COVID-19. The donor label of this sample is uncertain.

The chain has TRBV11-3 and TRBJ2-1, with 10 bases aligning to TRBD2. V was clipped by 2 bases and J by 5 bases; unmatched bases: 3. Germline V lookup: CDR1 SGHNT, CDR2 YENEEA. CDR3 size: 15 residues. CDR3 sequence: CASSLSGGANNEQFF. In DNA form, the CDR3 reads TGTGCCAGCAGCTTAAGCGGGGGGGCCAACAATGAGCAGTTCTTC.

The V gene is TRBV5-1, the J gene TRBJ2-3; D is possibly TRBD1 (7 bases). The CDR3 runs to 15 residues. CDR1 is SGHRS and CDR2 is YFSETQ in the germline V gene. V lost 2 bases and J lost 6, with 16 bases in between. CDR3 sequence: CASSFRGAVGDTQYF. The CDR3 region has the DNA TGCGCCAGCAGCTTCAGGGGGGCCGTGGGTGATACGCAGTATTTT.

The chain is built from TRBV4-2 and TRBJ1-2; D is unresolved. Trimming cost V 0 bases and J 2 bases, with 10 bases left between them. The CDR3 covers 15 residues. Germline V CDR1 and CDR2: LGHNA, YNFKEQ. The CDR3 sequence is CASSQDAGSNYGYTF. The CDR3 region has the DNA TGTGCCAGCAGCCAAGATGCAGGATCCAACTATGGCTACACCTTC.

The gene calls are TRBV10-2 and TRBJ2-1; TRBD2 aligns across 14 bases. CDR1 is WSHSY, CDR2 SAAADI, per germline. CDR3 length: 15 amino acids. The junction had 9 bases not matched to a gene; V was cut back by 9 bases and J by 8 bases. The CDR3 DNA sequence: TGCGCCAGTCGACTAGCGGGGGGGCCTGGGGATGAGCAGTTCTTC. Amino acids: CASRLAGGPGDEQFF.

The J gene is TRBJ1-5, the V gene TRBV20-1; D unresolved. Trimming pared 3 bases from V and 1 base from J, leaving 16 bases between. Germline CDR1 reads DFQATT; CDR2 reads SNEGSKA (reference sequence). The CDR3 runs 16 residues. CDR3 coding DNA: TGCAGTGCTAGTGATGAGGGTCTCCCGAGCAATCAGCCCCAGCATTTT. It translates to CSASDEGLPSNQPQHF.

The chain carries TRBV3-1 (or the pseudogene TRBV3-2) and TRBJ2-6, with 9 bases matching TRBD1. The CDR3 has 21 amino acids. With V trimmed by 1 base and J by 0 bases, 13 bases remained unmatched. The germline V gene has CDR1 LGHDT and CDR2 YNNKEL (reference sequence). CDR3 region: CASSQALEPGQGFSGANVLTF. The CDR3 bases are TGTGCCAGCAGCCAAGCCTTGGAGCCGGGACAGGGATTCTCTGGGGCCAACGTCCTGACTTTC.

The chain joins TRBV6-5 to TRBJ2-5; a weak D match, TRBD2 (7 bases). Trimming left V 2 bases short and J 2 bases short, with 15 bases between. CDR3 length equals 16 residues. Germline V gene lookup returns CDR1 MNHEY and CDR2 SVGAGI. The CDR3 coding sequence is TGTGCCAGCAGTTACGGGGCGGGGGCCGTACAAGAGACCCAGTACTTC. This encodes CASSYGAGAVQETQYF.

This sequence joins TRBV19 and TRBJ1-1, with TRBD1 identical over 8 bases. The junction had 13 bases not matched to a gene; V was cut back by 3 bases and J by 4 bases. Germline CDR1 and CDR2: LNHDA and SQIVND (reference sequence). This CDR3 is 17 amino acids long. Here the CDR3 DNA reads TGTGCCAGTAGTATTCAGGGGGCAACCGGTTTGGTCACTGAAGCTTTCTTT. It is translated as CASSIQGATGLVTEAFF.

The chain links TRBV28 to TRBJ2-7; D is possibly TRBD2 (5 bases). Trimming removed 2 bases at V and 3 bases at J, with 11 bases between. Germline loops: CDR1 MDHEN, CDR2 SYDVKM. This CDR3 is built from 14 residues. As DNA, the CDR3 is TGTGCCAGCAGTTTAAGAGGGCCCCGCTACGAGCAGTACTTC. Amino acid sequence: CASSLRGPRYEQYF.

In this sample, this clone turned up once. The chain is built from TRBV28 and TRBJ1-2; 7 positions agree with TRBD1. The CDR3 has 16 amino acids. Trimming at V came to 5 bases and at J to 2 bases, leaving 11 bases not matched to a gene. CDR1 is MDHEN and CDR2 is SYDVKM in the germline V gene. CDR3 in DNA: TGTGCCAGCAGTCCTCGAGCGAGGGGGCTGAACTATGGCTACACCTTC. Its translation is CASSPRARGLNYGYTF.

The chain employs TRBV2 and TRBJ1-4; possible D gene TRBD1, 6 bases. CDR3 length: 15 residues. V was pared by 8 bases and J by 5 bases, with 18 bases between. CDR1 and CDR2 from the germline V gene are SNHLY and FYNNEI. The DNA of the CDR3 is TGTGCCAGCTCCTTACAGGGCCAGTCCAATGAAAAACTGTTTTTT. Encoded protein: CASSLQGQSNEKLFF.

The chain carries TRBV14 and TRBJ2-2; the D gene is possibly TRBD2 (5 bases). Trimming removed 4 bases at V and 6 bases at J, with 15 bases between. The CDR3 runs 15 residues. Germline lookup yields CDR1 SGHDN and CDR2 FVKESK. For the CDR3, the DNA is TGTGCCAGCAGCCCTTTGCAAGAGGGCCCCGGGGAGCTGTTTTTT. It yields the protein CASSPLQEGPGELFF.

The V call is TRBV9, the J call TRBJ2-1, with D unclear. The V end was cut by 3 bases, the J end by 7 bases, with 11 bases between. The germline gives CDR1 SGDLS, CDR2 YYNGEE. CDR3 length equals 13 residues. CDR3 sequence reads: CASSAPRRNEQFF. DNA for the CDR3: TGTGCCAGCAGCGCTCCCCGCCGGAATGAGCAGTTCTTC.

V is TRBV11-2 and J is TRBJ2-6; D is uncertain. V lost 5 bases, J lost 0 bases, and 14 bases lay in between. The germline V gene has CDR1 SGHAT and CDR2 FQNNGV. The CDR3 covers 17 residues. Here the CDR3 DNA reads TGTGCCAGCAGCCCAACCCACACCAACTCTGGGGCCAACGTCCTGACTTTC. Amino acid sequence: CASSPTHTNSGANVLTF. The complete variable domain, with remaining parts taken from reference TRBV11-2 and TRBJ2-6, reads EAGVAQSPRYKIIEKRQSVAFWCNPISGHATLYWYQQILGQGPKLLIQFQNNGVVDDSQLPKDRFSAERLKGVDSTLKIQPAKLEDSAVYLCASSPTHTNSGANVLTFGAGSRLTVL.

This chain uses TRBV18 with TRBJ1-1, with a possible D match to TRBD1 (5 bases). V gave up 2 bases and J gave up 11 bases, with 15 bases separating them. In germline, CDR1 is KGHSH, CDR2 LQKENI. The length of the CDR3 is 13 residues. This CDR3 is CASSPIGQGEAFF. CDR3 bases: TGTGCCAGCTCACCAATCGGGCAGGGTGAGGCTTTCTTT.

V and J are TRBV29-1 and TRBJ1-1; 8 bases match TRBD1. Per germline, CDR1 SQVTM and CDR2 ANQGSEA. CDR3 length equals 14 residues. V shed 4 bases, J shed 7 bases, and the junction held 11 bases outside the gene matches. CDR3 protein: CSVVFQLDRGEAFF. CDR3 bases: TGCAGCGTTGTCTTTCAACTCGACAGGGGTGAAGCTTTCTTT.

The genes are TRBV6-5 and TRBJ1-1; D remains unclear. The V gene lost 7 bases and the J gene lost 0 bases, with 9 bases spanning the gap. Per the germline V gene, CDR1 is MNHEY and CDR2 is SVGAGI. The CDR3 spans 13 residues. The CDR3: CASTAGLNTEAFF. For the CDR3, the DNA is TGTGCCAGCACCGCCGGGTTGAACACTGAAGCTTTCTTT.

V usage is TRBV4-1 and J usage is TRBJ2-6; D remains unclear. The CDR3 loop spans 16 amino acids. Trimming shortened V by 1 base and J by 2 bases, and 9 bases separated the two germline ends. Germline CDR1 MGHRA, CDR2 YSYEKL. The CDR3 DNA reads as TGCGCCAGCAGCCAAGCCCCCAGGCCTGGGGCCAACGTCCTGACTTTC. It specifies CASSQAPRPGANVLTF.

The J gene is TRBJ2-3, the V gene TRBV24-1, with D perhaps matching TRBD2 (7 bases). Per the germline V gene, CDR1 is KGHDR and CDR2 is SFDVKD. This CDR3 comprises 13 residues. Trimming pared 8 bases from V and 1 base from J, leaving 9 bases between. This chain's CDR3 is CATKGGGTDTQYF. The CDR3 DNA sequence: TGTGCCACCAAAGGGGGGGGCACAGATACGCAGTATTTT.

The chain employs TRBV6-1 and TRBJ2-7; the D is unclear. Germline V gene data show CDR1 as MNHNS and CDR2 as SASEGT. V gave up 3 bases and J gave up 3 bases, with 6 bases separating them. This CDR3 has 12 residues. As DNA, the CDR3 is TGTGCCAGCAGTGATCAGGTCTACGAGCAGTACTTC. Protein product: CASSDQVYEQYF.

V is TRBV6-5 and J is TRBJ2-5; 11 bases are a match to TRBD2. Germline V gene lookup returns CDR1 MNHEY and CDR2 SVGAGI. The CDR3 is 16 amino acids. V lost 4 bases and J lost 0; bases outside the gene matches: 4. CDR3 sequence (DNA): TGTGCCAGCAGTTCATTAGCGGGGGGGTACCAAGAGACCCAGTACTTC. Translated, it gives CASSSLAGGYQETQYF.